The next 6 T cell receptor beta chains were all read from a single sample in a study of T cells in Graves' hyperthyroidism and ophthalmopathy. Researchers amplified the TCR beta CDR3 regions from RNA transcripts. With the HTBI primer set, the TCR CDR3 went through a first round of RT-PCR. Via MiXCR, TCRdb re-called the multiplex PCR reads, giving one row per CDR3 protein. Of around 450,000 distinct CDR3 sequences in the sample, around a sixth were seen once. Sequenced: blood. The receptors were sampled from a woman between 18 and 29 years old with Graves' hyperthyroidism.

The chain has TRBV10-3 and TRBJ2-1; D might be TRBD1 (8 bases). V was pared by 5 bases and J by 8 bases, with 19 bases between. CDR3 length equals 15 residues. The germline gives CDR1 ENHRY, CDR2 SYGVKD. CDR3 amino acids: CAISMGQVGGDEQFF. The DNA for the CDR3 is TGTGCCATCAGTATGGGACAGGTGGGGGGGGATGAGCAGTTCTTC.

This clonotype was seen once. The CDR3 protein is CASSKTTTDTQYF. The CDR3 DNA is TGTGCCAGCAGCAAAACGACCACAGATACGCAGTATTTT. The V call is TRBV9, the J call TRBJ2-3; D uncertain. The CDR3 has 13 amino acids. V was trimmed by 4 bases and J by 2 bases, leaving 8 bases between them. Germline V lookup: CDR1 SGDLS, CDR2 YYNGEE.

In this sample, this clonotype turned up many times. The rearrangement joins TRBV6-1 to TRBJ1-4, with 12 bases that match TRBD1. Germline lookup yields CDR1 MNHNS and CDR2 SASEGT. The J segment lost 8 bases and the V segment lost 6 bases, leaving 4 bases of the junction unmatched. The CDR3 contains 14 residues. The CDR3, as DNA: TGTGCCAGCAGCCGGGACAGGGGGCACGAAAAACTGTTTTTT. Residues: CASSRDRGHEKLFF.

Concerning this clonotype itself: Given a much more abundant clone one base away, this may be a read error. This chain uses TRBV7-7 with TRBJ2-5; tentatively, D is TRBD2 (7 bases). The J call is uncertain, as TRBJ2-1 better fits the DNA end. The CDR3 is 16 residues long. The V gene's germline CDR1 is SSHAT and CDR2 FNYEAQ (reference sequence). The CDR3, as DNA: TGTGCTAGCAGCACGGGGGCGGTAAGCGGGATAGAGACCCAGTTCTTC. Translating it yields CASSTGAVSGIETQFF.

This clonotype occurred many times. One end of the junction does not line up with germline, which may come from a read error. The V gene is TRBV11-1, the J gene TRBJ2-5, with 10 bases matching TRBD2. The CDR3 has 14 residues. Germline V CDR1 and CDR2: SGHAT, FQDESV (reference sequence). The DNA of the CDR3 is TGTGCCAGCAGATTAGCGGGGGGCGGAGAGACCCAGTACTTC. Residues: CASRLAGGGETQYF.

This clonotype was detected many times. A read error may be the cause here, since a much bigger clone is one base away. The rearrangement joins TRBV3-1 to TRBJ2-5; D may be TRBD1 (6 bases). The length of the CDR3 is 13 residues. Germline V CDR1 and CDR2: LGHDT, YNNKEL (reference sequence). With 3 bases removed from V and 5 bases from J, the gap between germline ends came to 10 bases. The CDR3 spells CASSQGAGETQYF. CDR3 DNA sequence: TGTGCCAGCAGCCAGGGGGCTGGGGAGACCCAGTACTTC.